This T cell receptor beta chain was sequenced in a study of identical twins. Germline loops: CDR1 LGHNA, CDR2 YSLEER. The CDR3 has 19 residues. J was trimmed by 0 bases and V by 2 bases; bases with no gene match: 15. Via MiXCR, TCRdb re-called the 5' RACE reads, giving one row per CDR3 protein. This sample carries fewer than 250,000 distinct CDR3 sequences, less than 9.5% of them seen once, and the ten largest clones take approximately 5.1%. This clonotype was counted only a few times. The receptor's source is a young woman in good health. The sequenced material came from memory (CD45RO+) T cells sorted from blood. V is TRBV4-3 and J is TRBJ2-7; TRBD2 matches 8 bases. CDR3 residues: CASSQRGGWWTESSYEQYF. In DNA form, the CDR3 reads TGCGCCAGCAGCCAACGGGGGGGGTGGTGGACGGAAAGCTCCTACGAGCAGTACTTC.